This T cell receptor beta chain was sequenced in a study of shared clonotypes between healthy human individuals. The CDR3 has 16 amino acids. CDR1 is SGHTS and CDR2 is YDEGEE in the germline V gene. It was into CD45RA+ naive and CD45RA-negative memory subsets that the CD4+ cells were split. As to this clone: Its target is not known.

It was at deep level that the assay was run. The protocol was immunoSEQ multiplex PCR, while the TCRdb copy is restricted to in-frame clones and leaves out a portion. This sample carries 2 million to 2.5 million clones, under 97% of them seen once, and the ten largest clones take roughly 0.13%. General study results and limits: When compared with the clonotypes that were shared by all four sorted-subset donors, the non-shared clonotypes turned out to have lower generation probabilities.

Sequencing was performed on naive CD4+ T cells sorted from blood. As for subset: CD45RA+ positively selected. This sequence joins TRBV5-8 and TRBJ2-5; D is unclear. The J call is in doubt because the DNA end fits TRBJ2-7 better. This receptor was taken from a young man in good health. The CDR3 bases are TGTGCCAGCAGCTCAGATAGACTGCTGCTATGGTACGAGCAGTACTTC. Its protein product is CASSSDRLLLWYEQYF.